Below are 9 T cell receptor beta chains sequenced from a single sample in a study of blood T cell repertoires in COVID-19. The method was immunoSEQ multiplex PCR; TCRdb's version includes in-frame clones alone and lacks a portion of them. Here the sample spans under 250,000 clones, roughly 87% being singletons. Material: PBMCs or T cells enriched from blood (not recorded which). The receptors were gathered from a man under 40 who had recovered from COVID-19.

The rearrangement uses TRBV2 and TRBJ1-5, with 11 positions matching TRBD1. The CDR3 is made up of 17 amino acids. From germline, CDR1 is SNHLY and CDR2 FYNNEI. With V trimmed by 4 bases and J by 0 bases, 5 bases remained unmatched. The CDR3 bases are TGTGCCAGCAGTGTCGGGACAGGGGGTTCTAGCAATCAGCCCCAGCATTTT. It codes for CASSVGTGGSSNQPQHF.

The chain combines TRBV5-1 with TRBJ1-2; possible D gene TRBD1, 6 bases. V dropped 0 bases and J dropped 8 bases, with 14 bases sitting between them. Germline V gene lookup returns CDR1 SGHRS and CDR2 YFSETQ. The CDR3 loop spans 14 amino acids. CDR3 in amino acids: CASSLGGGAEGYTF. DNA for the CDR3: TGCGCCAGCAGCTTGGGAGGGGGGGCTGAAGGCTACACCTTC.

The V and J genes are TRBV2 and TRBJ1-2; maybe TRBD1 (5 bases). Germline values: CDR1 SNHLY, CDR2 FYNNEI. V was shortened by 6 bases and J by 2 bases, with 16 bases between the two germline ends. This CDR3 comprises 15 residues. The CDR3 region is CASRGIQAGNYGYTF. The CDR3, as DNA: TGTGCCAGCAGGGGGATCCAGGCAGGGAACTATGGCTACACCTTC.

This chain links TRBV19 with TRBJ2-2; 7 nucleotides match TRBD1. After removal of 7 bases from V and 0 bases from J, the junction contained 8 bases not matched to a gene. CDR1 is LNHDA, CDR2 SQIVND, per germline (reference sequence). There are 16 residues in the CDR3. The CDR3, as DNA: TGTGCCAGTACCCGGTGGACAGGCGCGAACACCGGGGAGCTGTTTTTT. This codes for CASTRWTGANTGELFF. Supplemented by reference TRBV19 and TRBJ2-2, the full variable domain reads DGGITQSPKYLFRKEGQNVTLSCEQNLNHDAMYWYRQDPGQGLRLIYYSQIVNDFQKGDIAEGYSVSREKKESFPLTVTSAQKNPTAFYLCASTRWTGANTGELFFGEGSRLTVL.

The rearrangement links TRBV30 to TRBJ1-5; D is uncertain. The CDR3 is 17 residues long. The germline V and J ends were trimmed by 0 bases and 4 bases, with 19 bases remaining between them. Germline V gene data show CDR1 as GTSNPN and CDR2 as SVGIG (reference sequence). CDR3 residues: CAWSVRGGRGLNQPQHF. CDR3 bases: TGTGCCTGGAGTGTAAGAGGTGGGCGGGGATTAAATCAGCCCCAGCATTTT.

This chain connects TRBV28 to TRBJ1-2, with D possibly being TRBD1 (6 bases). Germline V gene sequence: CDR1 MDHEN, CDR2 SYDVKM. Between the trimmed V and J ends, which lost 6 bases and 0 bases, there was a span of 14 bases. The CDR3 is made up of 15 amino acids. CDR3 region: CASRPRDKANYGYTF. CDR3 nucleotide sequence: TGTGCCAGCAGACCCCGGGACAAAGCTAACTATGGCTACACCTTC.

Here the CDR3 DNA reads TGTGCCAGCAGCTCCGGACAGGGAGGGATTGTAGGCAATCAGCCCCAGCATTTT. This gives the protein CASSSGQGGIVGNQPQHF. The gene calls are TRBV7-6 and TRBJ1-5; 8 bases fit TRBD1. Per germline, CDR1 SGHVS and CDR2 FNYEAQ. The CDR3 runs 18 residues. Trimming cost V 4 bases and J 2 bases; bases outside gene matches: 13. Full variable domain (remainder filled in from reference TRBV7-6 and TRBJ1-5): GAGVSQSPRYKVTKRGQDVALRCDPISGHVSLYWYRQALGQGPEFLTYFNYEAQQDKSGLPNDRFSAERPEGSISTLTIQRTEQRDSAMYRCASSSGQGGIVGNQPQHFGDGTRLSIL.

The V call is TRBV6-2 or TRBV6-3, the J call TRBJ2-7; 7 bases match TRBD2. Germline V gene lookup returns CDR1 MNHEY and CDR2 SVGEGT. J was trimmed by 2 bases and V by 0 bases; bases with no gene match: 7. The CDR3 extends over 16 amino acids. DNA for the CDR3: TGTGCCAGCAGTTACTCCTCCATGGCGGGGGCCTACGAGCAGTACTTC. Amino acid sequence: CASSYSSMAGAYEQYF.

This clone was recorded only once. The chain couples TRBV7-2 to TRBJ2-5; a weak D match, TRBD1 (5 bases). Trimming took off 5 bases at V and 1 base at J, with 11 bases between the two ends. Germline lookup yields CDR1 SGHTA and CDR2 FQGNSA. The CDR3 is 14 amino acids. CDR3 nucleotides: TGTGCCAGCAGCCCCTCAGGGATCCAAGAGACCCAGTACTTC. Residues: CASSPSGIQETQYF.